This T cell receptor (beta chain) stems from a study of PD-L1 blockade in urothelial cancer. Indicated time point: peripheral blood 6 weeks after treatment start. Disease in patients was locally advanced or metastatic urothelial carcinoma. The V end was cut by 5 bases, the J end by 1 base, with 11 bases between. Germline CDR1 is SGHTA and CDR2 is FQGNSA. There are 14 residues in the CDR3. Every PCR was spiked with synthetic TCR analog templates. Here immunoSEQ multiplex PCR was the method, and the copy in TCRdb shows in-frame clones only, minus some. This sample has 48,000 or so clones, with 80% to 90% found just once.

The chain combines TRBV7-2 with TRBJ1-1; D not resolved. This clonotype was sampled from a man aged 65-85 years with urothelial cancer. The material was PBMCs, obtained around atezolizumab (anti-PD-L1) treatment. CDR3 in amino acids: CASSIDITNTEAFF. The CDR3 DNA reads as TGTGCCAGCAGCATTGACATCACGAACACTGAAGCTTTCTTT.